The clone carrying this T cell receptor beta chain was detected only once. Its antigen is not identified. The sample originates from a study of cytomegalovirus exposure and HLA in healthy donors. General study findings and limits: Later analysis identified about 17,000 TCR beta sequences associated with HLA alleles, using a false discovery rate threshold of 0.05.

J lost 5 bases, V lost 2 bases, and 2 bases had no gene match. Germline-derived CDR1 and CDR2 are KGHSH and LQKENI. This CDR3 has 14 residues. This PCR relied on a set of 60 Vbeta primers and 13 Jbeta primers. This table comes from immunoSEQ multiplex PCR, and its TCRdb copy is limited to in-frame clones, with some not included. The sample consists of 250,000 or so clones, about 85% of them appearing once. The specimen sequenced was PBMCs. The TCR comes from a human donor in good health. The chain joins TRBV18 to TRBJ2-1, with 8 bases fitting TRBD1. CDR3 protein: CASSPGTGNNEQFF. The CDR3 nucleotides read TGTGCCAGCTCACCAGGGACAGGAAACAATGAGCAGTTCTTC. Supplemented by reference TRBV18 and TRBJ2-1, the full variable domain reads NAGVMQNPRHLVRRRGQEARLRCSPMKGHSHVYWYRQLPEEGLKFMVYLQKENIIDESGMPKERFSAEFPKEGPSILRIQQVVRGDSAAYFCASSPGTGNNEQFFGPGTRLTVL.